This T cell receptor beta chain came from a study of T cell repertoires in cytomegalovirus infection. Study at large: Recently described HLA-C-restricted plus well-studied HLA-B-restricted CMV epitopes were used. Based on public TCR beta signatures, there were indications of CMV infection and of a matching HLA type. Findings and limits, study-wide: There were HLA-C-restricted CMV-specific TCR beta clonotypes dominating the ex vivo response. The cumulative frequency of public TCR beta families distinguished individuals who carried CMV together with the relevant HLA.

The CDR3 loop spans 13 amino acids. In germline, CDR1 is MNHEY, CDR2 SMNVEV (reference sequence). Trimming at V came to 6 bases and at J to 3 bases, leaving 5 bases not matched to a gene. TCRdb re-derived calls from the reads in MiXCR, one entry per CDR3 protein. The repertoire holds some 590,000 distinct CDR3 sequences, with 35% to 50% as singletons. This clonotype was seen only once. Its matching antigen is unknown. Sequenced material: cultured PBMCs, taken from culture after CMV antigen stimulation. The sequence came from a human donor in good health (CMV status not recorded). Some clones in this sample may be carry-over from other donors' samples. The chain uses TRBV27 and TRBJ2-7; 7 bases agree with TRBD1. In DNA, the CDR3 is TGTGCCAGCAGAAAGGGACAGTACTACGAGCAGTACTTC. The encoded protein is CASRKGQYYEQYF.